This entry describes one T cell receptor (beta chain). Its antigen is not yet known. Base qualities are missing; no much larger clone stands one base away. Each clonotype received, on average, around 9.6x coverage in deep resolution sequencing performed on a MiSeq, where the target depth lay between 1 in 1 million and 1 in 200,000 T cells. The immunoSEQ hsTCRB Kit was used to generate the TCR beta libraries. On the study's bioinformatics: The data were analyzed with ImmunoSEQ Analyzer and ImmunoSEQ Data Assistant, and V, D and J gene assignments followed IMGT definitions. Clonality was computed as one minus normalized Shannon entropy of productive rearrangement frequencies, ranging from 0 to 1. Public clonotype analysis was restricted to overrepresented clonotypes comprising at least 0.05% of each patient's repertoire. Approximately 12 repertoires from age-matched healthy donors, obtained from immuneACCESS, served as clonality controls. This immuneACCESS table, as held by TCRdb, lists in-frame sequences with V and J called but not all clones. Of the missing ones, under half trace to an unresolved V gene in checked studies; the others have no known cause. Clonal size and the V and J genes are those of that table, whereas D and trimming came from the DNA. The table for this sample lists fewer than 50,000 clones; under 80% of them were counted only once. The top ten hold roughly 21% of the sample.

For this chain, trimming is 7 bases at the V end and 4 bases at the J end, and the number of junction bases without a gene match is 5. The germline V gene supplies CDR1 MNHNS and CDR2 SASEGT. Inclusive of the bounding cysteine and phenylalanine, the CDR3 is 13 residues long. Only the CDR3 region is kept as DNA, spanning 39 bases read in frame from base 1. The sample comes from a study of cytotoxic CD8 clonotypes in ibrutinib-treated CLL (dated by TCRdb to the early 2020s). Background for the entire study: In this cohort, about 15 patients were treatment-naive and approximately twelve were relapsed/refractory, while around 18 had unmutated IGHV. Responses were partial in around 25 patients and complete in 2; after median about 68 months follow-up, roughly 14 stayed in remission and about 12 progressed. Samples at response were collected after a median of roughly twelve months of treatment, with a range of about 6 to 36 months. An average of 255,043 productive templates and some 99,000 productive rearrangements was obtained per sample. Longitudinal samples were available for about 30% of the roughly 86 trial participants. Cryopreserved peripheral blood mononuclear cells were obtained before treatment, at response, and at either sustained remission or disease progression. Every remission and progressive disease sample was obtained while ibrutinib was still being received by the patients. General conclusions and limits of the study: Baseline clonality exceeded that of age-matched healthy donors and correlated strongly with circulating CD8+ T-cell counts. Lymph node repertoires were not examined, and the timing of sampling was not matched between patients in sustained remission and those whose disease progressed. Clonality increased at ibrutinib response, stayed stable in sustained remission, and fell back toward baseline at progression. Public clonotypes were rare and either shrank or stayed stable during treatment, and the rise in clonality at ibrutinib response reflected expansion of private clonotypes.

The time point label, as the study defines it: roughly 23 months on ibrutinib. For TCR beta library preparation, roughly 2 micrograms of genomic DNA was extracted from cryopreserved PBMCs. Longitudinal blood samples from CLL patients on ibrutinib monotherapy were analyzed using high-throughput TCR beta sequencing. The patients took part in an open-label, single-center phase 2 trial of ibrutinib monotherapy. Sequencing used PBMCs, obtained after 24 months of ibrutinib treatment. This receptor was identified in a human donor with chronic lymphocytic leukemia. The sequence joins TRBV6-1 to TRBJ2-5, and TRBD2 matches 8 of the central bases. The CDR3 corresponds to CASNLAGRETQYF. The nucleotides are TGTGCCAGCAACTTAGCGGGGAGAGAGACCCAGTACTTC.